The present T cell receptor (beta chain) was sequenced within a study of cytomegalovirus exposure and HLA in healthy donors. Overall study findings and caveats: For most TCR beta V segments, an earlier analysis put the productive rate at about 87% or about 30% of the time. Presence/absence results assume similar sequencing depth per donor, which may not hold.

As to this clone: The antigen is not known.

It was with 60 Vbeta and 13 Jbeta primers that the PCR ran. Data came from immunoSEQ multiplex PCR; TCRdb stores just in-frame clones and leaves some out. The data show around 100,000 clones, roughly a tenth seen once. Trimming pared 3 bases from V and 5 bases from J, leaving 8 bases between. CDR3 length equals 13 residues. Germline CDR1 is SGDLS and CDR2 is YYNGEE. The sample was PBMCs. This clonotype was obtained from a man aged 35 to 55 in good health and CMV-seropositive. The genes are TRBV9 and TRBJ2-2; TRBD2 might be the D (5 bases). In DNA form, the CDR3 reads TGTGCCAGCAGCGGACGGGATACCGGGGAGCTGTTTTTT. Encoded protein: CASSGRDTGELFF.